This T cell receptor beta chain stems from a study of blood T cell repertoires in COVID-19. Study-level background: COVID-19 samples from acute and convalescent phases originated in the United States, Italy and Spain.

The Seattle patients, enrolled during active infection, were followed longitudinally. Study processing details: Nucleated cell counts were estimated from reference gene primer amplification. Data came from immunoSEQ multiplex PCR; TCRdb stores just in-frame clones and leaves some out. V and J calls and clone size follow that table, whereas D and trimming were derived from the DNA. The sample includes roughly 480,000 clones, 85% to 90% seen only once; the top ten take about 1%. The material sequenced was peripheral blood. The TCR was taken from a young man with COVID-19, enrolled during active disease.

CDR3 sequence: CASSLQGATEAFF. DNA of the CDR3: TGTGCCAGCAGCTTACAGGGGGCCACTGAAGCTTTCTTT. The V call is TRBV7-9, the J call TRBJ1-1, with 8 bases that match TRBD1. CDR1 is SEHNR, CDR2 FQNEAQ, per germline (reference sequence). This CDR3 is 13 amino acids long. V lost 2 bases and J lost 4; bases outside the gene matches: 0.